Listed below are T cell receptor beta chains from one sample, sequenced in a study of shared T cell receptors in the human thymus. The repertoire was sequenced with immunoSEQ multiplex PCR; TCRdb's copy has only in-frame clones and lacks some. Here the sample spans about 710,000 clones, about 90% being singletons. The same data also contributed to another study, on human thymus T cells.

The sequencing sample was made of thymocytes. The receptors were gathered from a boy in the first two years of life with a congenital heart defect. Both conserved end residues are part of each CDR3. A D gene is named only where the DNA matches it firmly. Clone size is stated in some rows and not others, as once, few, many or a class when expanded.

V	size	J	D	DNA	CDR3
TRBV9	few	TRBJ1-4	.	TGTGCCAGCAGCGTAGAGGGCGGACCCGGAGGTGAAAAACTGTTTTTT	CASSVEGGPGGEKLFF
TRBV6-1	.	TRBJ1-2	TRBD1	TGTGCCAGCAGAGGGGACAGGCCTAACTATGGCTACACCTTC	CASRGDRPNYGYTF
TRBV7-9	.	TRBJ2-5	TRBD1	TGTGCCAGCAGGTCCCCCCCCGACAGGGGGGACCAAGAGACCCAGTACTTC	CASRSPPDRGDQETQYF
TRBV6-4	once	TRBJ1-6	.	TGTGCCAGCAGTGTCCTGCCAGGGTTGGGCTCACCCCTCCACTTT	CASSVLPGLGSPLHF
TRBV5-5	.	TRBJ2-7	.	TGTGCCAGCAGCTTCAAATACGAGCAGTACTTC	CASSFKYEQYF
TRBV6-1	.	TRBJ1-1	TRBD1	TGTGCCAGCAGTGCGGGACAGGTGAACACTGAAGCTTTCTTT	CASSAGQVNTEAFF
TRBV10-3	.	TRBJ2-3	.	TGTGCCATCGGGCAGGGGACAGATACGCAGTATTTT	CAIGQGTDTQYF
TRBV4-1	.	TRBJ1-5	.	TGCGCCAGCAGCCTTGGGACACGGGGTAGCAATCAGCCCCAGCATTTT	CASSLGTRGSNQPQHF
TRBV2	.	TRBJ1-5	.	TGTGCCAGCAGTGAAGACAGGGACTACAATCAGCCCCAGCATTTT	CASSEDRDYNQPQHF
TRBV5-6	.	TRBJ1-5	.	TGTGCCAGCAGCAGAGGCCCAAATCAGCCCCAGCATTTT	CASSRGPNQPQHF
TRBV5-1	.	TRBJ2-3	.	TGCGCCAGCAGCCTCAAGCGGAATACGCAGTATTTT	CASSLKRNTQYF
TRBV29-1	once	TRBJ2-1	TRBD1	TGCAGCGTTACTCCGGGACAGGAACCCAATGAGCAGTTCTTC	CSVTPGQEPNEQFF
TRBV27	.	TRBJ1-5	.	TGTGCCAGCAGTTTGCTTCAGGGATGGGAGCCCCAGCATTTT	CASSLLQGWEPQHF
TRBV30	once	TRBJ2-2	.	TGTGCCTGGAGTGCTCTCGGGGTAAACACCGGGGAGCTGTTTTTT	CAWSALGVNTGELFF
TRBV28	.	TRBJ2-7	.	TGTGCCAGCAGTTTCGTTGGAGGGGGCCTACTCTCCTACGAGCAGTACTTC	CASSFVGGGLLSYEQYF
TRBV5-8	.	TRBJ2-7	.	TGTGCCAGCAGCTTGGGAGGCAACACAGGGTTCGACGAGCAGTACTTC	CASSLGGNTGFDEQYF
TRBV28	.	TRBJ2-5	TRBD2	TGTGCCAGCAGCCAGACTAGCGGGGGCCATCAAGAGACCCAGTACTTC	CASSQTSGGHQETQYF
TRBV7-9	.	TRBJ2-7	TRBD1	TGTGCCAGCAGCATTGGACCGGGACAGGGGCCCAACGAGCAGTACTTC	CASSIGPGQGPNEQYF